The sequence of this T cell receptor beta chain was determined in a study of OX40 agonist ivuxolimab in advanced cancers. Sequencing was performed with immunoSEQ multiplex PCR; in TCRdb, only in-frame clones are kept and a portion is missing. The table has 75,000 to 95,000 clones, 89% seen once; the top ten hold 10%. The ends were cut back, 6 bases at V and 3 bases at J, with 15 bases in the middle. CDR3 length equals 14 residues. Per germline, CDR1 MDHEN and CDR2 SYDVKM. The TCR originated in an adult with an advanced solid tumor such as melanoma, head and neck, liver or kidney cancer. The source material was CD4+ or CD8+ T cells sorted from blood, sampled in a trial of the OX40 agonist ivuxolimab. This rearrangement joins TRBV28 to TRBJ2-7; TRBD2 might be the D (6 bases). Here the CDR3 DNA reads TGTGCCAGCAGGCGGGGATCGGTTCTCTACGAGCAGTACTTC. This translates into CASRRGSVLYEQYF.